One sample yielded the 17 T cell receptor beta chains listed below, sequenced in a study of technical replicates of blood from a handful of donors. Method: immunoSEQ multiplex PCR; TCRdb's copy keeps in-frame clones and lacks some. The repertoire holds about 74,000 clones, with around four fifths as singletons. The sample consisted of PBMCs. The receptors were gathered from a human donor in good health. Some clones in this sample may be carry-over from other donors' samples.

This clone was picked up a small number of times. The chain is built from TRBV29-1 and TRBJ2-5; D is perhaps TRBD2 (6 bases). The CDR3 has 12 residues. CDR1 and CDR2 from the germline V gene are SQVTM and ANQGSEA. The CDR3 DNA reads TGCAGTGCCTCTGCGGGGCAAGAGACCCAGTACTTC. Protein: CSASAGQETQYF.

The CDR3 protein is CASRRTGWRQPQHF. CDR3 coding DNA: TGTGCCAGCAGAAGGACAGGGTGGCGACAGCCCCAGCATTTT. The chain links TRBV6-5 to TRBJ1-5; 8 bases align to TRBD1. Trimming removed 6 bases from V and 7 bases from J; junction bases left unmatched: 8. Per germline, CDR1 MNHEY and CDR2 SVGAGI. The CDR3 is 14 amino acids.

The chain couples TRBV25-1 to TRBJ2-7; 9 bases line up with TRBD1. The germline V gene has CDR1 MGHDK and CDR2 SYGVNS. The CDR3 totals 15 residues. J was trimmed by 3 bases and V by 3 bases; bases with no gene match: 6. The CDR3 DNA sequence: TGTGCCAGCAGTGATAGTCGGGACAGGGACTACGAGCAGTACTTC. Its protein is CASSDSRDRDYEQYF.

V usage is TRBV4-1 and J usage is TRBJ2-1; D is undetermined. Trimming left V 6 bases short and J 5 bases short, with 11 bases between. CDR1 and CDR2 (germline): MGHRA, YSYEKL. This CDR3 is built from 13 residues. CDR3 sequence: CASSRTQNNEQFF. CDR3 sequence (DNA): TGCGCCAGCAGTCGCACTCAAAACAATGAGCAGTTCTTC.

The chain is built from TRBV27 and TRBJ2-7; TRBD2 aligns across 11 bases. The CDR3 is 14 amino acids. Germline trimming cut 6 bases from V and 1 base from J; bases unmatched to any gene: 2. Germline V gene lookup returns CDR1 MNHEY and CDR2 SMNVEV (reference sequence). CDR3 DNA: TGTGCCAGCAGACGGACTAGCGGGTCCTACGAGCAGTACTTC. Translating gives CASRRTSGSYEQYF.

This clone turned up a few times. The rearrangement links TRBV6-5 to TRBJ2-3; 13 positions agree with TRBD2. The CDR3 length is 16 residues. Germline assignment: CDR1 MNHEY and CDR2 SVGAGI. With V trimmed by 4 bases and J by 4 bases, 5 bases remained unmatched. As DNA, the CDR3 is TGTGCCAGCAGTTCACGGACTAGCGGGAGCCCAGATACGCAGTATTTT. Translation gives CASSSRTSGSPDTQYF.

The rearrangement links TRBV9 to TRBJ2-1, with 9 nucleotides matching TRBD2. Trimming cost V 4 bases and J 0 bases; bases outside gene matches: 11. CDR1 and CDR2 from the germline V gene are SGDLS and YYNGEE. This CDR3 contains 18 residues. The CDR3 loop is CASSPTLNSGGSYNEQFF. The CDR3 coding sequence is TGTGCCAGCAGCCCCACTCTCAATAGCGGGGGCTCCTACAATGAGCAGTTCTTC.

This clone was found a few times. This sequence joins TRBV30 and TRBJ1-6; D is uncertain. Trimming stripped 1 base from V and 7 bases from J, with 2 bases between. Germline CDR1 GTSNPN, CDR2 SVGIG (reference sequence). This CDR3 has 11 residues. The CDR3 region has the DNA TGTGCCTGGAGTGCAAATTCACCCCTCCACTTT. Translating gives CAWSANSPLHF.

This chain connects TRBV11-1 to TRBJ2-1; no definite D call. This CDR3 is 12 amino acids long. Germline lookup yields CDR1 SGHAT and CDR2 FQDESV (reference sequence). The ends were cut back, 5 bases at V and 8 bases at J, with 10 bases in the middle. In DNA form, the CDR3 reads TGTGCCAGCAGCCCGTCCGTATATGAGCAGTTCTTC. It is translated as CASSPSVYEQFF.

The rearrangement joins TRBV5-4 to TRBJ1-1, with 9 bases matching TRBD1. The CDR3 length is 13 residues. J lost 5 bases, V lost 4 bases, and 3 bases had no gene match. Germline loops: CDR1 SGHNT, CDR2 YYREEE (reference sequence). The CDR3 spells CASSRDRVTEAFF. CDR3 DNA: TGTGCCAGCAGCCGGGACAGGGTAACTGAAGCTTTCTTT.

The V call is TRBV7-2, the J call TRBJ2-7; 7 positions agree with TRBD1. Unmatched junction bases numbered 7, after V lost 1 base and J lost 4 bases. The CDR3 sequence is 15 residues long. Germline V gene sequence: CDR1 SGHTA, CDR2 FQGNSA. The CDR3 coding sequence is TGTGCCAGCAGCTTAGGGGTAGGGGGCGATTACGAGCAGTACTTC. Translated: CASSLGVGGDYEQYF.

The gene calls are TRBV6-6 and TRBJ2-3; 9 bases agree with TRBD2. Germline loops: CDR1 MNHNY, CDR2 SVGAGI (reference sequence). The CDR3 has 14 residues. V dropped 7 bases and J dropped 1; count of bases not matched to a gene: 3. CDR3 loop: CASIRTSGTDTQYF. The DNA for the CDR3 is TGTGCCAGCATTAGGACTAGCGGCACAGATACGCAGTATTTT.

CDR3 sequence: CSVELLDTGELFF. CDR3 in DNA: TGCAGCGTTGAACTGCTAGACACCGGGGAGCTGTTTTTT. The chain recombines TRBV29-1 with TRBJ2-2; D gene uncertain. This CDR3 spans 13 amino acids. Trimming removed 2 bases at V and 3 bases at J, with 7 bases between. Germline values: CDR1 SQVTM, CDR2 ANQGSEA.

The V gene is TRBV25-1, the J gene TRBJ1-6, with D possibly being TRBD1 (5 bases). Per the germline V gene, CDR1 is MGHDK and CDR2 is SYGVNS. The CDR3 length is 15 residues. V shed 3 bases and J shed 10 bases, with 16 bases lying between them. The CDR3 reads CASSDWGGVGSPLHF. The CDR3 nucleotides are TGTGCCAGCAGTGATTGGGGAGGGGTGGGCTCACCCCTCCACTTT.

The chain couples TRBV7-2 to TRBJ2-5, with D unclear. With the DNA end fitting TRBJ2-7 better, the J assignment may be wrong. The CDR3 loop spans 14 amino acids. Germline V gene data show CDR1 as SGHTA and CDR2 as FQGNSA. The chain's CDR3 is CASSLFSPSYEQYF. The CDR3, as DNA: TGTGCCAGCAGCTTGTTTAGCCCCTCCTACGAGCAGTACTTC.

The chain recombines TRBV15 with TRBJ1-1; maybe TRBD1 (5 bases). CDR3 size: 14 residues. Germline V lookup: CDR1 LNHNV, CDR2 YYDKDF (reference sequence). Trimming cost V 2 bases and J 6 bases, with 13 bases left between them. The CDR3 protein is CATSRRDFGAEAFF. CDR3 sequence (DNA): TGTGCCACCAGCAGAAGGGACTTCGGGGCTGAAGCTTTCTTT.

CDR3 amino acids: CASSYEGYTQYF. The DNA of the CDR3 is TGTGCCAGCAGTTACGAGGGTTATACGCAGTATTTT. This rearrangement joins TRBV6-5 to TRBJ2-3; D is possibly TRBD2 (5 bases). V was cut by 2 bases and J by 7 bases, with 7 bases left in between. CDR1 is MNHEY and CDR2 is SVGAGI in the germline V gene. The length of the CDR3 is 12 residues.